This T cell receptor beta chain appears in the sequencing data of a study of blood T cell repertoires in COVID-19. Study-level background: The United States, Italy and Spain provided the acute and convalescent COVID-19 samples. The analysed material was cDNA or gDNA that came from T cells, B-cell-depleted T cells, or PBMCs.

This CDR3 comprises 13 residues. With 7 bases clipped from V and 5 bases from J, the junction kept 2 bases outside the gene matches. CDR1 and CDR2 (germline): SNHLY, FYNNEI. The repertoire was sequenced with immunoSEQ multiplex PCR; TCRdb's copy has only in-frame clones and lacks some. The sample has about 120,000 clones, 65% to 85% seen once. The clonotype comes from an elderly man with active or convalescent COVID-19. The chain joins TRBV2 to TRBJ1-4, with 9 nucleotides matching TRBD1. The sequenced material came from peripheral blood. The CDR3 protein is CASTGTGNEKLFF. The DNA of the CDR3 is TGTGCCAGCACCGGGACAGGGAATGAAAAACTGTTTTTT.